This entry describes one T cell receptor beta chain. Its antigen is as yet unknown. TCRdb's copy holds only in-frame clones and misses some; the assay was immunoSEQ multiplex PCR. The sample records a few hundred thousand clones, roughly 84% being singletons. The CDR3 runs 13 residues. V lost 10 bases to trimming and J lost 5 bases; unmatched junction nucleotides: 8. In germline, CDR1 is LNHDA, CDR2 SQIVND (reference sequence). This sample stems from a study of Ad26.COV2.S vaccination and SARS-CoV-2 variants. Background on the study: Administration of Ad26.COV2.S was intramuscular, either once or twice 56 days apart.

Study observations and caveats: Across vaccine and placebo recipients, the breadth of non-spike TCRs was similar.

As for treatment: roughly 19 received Ad26.COV2.S at low or high dose, single or two shots; roughly 5 received placebo; per-sample allocation not given. Each sample was drawn 63 days after the first injection (of vaccine or placebo). J is TRBJ1-2 and V is TRBV19; TRBD1 aligns across 9 bases. The origin of this receptor is a person between 18 and 65 years old who received the Ad26.COV2.S COVID-19 vaccine or a placebo. The sequencing here drew on peripheral blood, taken in a trial of Ad26.COV2.S vaccine versus placebo. In nucleotides, the CDR3 is TGTGCCACCCGGACAGGGGCTGGGTATGGCTACACCTTC. Translating gives CATRTGAGYGYTF.